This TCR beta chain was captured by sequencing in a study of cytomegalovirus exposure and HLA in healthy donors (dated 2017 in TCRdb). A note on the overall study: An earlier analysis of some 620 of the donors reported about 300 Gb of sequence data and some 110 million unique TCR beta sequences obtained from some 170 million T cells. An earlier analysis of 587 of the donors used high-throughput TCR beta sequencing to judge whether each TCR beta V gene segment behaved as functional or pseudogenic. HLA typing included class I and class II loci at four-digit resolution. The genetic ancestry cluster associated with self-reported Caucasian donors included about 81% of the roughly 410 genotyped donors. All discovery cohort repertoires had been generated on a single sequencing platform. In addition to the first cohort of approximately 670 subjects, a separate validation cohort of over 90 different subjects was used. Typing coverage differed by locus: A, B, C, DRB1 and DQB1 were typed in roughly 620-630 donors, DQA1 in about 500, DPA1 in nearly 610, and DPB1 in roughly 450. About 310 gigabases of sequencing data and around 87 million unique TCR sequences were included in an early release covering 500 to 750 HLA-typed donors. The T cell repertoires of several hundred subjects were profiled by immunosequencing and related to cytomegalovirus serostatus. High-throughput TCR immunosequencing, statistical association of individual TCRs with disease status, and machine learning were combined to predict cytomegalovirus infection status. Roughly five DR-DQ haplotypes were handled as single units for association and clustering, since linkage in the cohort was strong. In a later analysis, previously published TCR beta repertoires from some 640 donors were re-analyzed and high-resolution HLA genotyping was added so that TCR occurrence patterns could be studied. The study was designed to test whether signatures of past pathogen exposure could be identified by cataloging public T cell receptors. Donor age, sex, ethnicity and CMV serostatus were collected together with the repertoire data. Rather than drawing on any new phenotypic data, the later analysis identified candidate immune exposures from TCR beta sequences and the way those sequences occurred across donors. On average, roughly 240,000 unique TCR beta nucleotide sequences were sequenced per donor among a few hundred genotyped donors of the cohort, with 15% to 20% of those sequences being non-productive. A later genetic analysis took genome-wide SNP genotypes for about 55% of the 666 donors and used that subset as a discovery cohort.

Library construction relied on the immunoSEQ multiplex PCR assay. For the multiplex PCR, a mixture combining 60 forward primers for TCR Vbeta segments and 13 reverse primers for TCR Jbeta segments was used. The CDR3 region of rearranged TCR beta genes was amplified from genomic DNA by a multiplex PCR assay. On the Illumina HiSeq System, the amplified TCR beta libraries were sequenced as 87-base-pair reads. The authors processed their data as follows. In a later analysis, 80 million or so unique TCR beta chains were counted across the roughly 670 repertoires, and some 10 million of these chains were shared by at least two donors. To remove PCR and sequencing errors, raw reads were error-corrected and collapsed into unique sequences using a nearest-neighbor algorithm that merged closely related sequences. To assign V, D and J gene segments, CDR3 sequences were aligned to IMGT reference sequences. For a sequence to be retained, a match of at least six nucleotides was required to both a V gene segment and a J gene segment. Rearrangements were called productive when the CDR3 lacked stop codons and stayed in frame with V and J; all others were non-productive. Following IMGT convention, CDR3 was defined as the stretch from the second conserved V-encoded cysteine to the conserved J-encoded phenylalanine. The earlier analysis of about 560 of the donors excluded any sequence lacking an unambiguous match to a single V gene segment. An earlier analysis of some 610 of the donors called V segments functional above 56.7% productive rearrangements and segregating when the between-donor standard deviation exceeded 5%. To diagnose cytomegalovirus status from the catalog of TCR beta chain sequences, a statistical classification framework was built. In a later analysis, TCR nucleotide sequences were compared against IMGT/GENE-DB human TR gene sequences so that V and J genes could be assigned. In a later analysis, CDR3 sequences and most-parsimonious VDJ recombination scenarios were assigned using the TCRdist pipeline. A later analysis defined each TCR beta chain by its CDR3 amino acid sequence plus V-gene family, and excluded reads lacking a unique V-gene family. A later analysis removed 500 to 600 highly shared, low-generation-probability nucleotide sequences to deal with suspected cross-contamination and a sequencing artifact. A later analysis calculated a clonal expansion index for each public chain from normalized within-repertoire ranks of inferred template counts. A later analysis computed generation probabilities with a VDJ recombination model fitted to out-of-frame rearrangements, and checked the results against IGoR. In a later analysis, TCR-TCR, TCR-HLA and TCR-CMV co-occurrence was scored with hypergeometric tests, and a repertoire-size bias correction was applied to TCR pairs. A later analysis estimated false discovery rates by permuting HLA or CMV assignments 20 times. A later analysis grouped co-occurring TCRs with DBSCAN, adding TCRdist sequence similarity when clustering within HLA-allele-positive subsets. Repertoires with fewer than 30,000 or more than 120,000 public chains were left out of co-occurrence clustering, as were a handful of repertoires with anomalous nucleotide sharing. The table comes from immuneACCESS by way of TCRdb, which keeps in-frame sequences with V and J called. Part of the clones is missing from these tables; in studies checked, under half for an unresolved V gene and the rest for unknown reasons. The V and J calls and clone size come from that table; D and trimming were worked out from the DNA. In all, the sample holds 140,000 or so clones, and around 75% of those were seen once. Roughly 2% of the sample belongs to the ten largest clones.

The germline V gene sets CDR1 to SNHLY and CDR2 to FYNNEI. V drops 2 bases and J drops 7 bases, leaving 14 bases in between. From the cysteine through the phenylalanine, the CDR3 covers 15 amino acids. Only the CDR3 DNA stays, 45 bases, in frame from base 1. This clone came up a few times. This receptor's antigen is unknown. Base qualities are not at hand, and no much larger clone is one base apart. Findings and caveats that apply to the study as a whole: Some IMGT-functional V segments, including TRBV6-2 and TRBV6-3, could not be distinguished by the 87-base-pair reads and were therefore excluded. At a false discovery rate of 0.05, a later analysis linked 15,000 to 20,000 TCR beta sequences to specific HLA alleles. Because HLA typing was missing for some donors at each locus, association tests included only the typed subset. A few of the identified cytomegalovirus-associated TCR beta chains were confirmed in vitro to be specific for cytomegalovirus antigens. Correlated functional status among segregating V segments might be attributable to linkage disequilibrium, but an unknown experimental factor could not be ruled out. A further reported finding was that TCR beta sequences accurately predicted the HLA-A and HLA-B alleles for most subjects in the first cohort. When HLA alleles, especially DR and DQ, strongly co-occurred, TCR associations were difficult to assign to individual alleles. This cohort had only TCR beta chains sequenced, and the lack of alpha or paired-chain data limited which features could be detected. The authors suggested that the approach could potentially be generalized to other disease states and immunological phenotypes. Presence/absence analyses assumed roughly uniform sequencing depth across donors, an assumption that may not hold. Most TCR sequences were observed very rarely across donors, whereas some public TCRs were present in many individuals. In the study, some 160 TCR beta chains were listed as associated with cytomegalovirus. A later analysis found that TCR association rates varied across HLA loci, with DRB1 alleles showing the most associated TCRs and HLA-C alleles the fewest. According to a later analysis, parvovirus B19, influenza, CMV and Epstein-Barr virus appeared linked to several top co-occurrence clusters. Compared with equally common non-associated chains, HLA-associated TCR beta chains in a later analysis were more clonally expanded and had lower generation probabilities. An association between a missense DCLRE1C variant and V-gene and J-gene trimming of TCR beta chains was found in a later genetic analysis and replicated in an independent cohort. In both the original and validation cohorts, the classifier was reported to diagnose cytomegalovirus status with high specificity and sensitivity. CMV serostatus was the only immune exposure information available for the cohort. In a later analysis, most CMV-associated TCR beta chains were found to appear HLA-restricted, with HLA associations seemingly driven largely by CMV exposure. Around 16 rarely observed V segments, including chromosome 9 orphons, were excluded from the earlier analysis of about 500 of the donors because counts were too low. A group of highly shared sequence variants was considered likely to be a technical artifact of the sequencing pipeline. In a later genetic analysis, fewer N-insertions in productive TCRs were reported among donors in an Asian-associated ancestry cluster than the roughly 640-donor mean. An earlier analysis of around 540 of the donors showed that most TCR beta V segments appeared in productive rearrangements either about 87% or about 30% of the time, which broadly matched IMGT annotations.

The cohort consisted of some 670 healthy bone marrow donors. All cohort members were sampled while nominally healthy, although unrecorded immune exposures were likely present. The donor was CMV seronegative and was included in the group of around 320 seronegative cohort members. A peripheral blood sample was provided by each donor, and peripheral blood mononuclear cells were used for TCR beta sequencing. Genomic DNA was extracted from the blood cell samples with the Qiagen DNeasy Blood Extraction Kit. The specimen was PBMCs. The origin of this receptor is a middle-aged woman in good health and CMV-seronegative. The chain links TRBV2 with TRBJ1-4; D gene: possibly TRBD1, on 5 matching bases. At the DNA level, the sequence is TGTGCCAGCAGTGAAATCGGGGGAGGAGGTGAAAAACTGTTTTTT. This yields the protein CASSEIGGGGEKLFF.